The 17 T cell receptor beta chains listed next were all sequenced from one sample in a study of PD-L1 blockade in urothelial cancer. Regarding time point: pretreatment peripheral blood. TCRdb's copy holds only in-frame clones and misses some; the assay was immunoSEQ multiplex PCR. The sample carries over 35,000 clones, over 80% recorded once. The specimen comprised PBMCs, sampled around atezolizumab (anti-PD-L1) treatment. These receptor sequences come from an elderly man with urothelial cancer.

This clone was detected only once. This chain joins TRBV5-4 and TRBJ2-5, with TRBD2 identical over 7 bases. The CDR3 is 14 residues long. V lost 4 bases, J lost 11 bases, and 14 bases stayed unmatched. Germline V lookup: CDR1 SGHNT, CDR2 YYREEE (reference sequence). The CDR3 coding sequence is TGTGCCAGCAGCAGTCGTTGGGGGGGAGGGTTGCAGTACTTC. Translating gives CASSSRWGGGLQYF.

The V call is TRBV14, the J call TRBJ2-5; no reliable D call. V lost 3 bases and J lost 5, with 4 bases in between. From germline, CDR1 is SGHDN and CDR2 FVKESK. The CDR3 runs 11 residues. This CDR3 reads CASSQAETQYF. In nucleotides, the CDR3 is TGTGCCAGCAGCCAGGCCGAGACCCAGTACTTC.

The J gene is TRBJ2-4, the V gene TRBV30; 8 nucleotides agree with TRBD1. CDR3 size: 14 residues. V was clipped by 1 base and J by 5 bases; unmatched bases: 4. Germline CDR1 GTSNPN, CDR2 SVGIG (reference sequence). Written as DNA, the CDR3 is TGTGCCTGGAGTGGAGGACAGGGAGAAAACATTCAGTACTTC. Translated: CAWSGGQGENIQYF.

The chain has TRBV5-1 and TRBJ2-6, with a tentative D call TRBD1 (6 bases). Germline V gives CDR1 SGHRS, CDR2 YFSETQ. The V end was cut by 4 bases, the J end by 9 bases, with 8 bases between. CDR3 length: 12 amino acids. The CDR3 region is CASSPGHNVLTF. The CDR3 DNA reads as TGCGCCAGCAGCCCGGGACACAACGTCCTGACTTTC.

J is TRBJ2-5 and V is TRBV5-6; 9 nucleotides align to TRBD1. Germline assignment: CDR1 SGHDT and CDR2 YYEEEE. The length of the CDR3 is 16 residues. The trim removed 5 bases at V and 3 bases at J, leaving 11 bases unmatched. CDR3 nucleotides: TGTGCCAGCAGGTTGTCCCGGGACAGGGTTAAAGAGACCCAGTACTTC. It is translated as CASRLSRDRVKETQYF.

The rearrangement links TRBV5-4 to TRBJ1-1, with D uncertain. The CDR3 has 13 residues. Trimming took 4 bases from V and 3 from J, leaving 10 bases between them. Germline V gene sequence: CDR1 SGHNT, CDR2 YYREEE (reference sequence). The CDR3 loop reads CASSDGIYTEAFF. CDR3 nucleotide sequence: TGTGCCAGCAGCGACGGGATCTACACTGAAGCTTTCTTT.

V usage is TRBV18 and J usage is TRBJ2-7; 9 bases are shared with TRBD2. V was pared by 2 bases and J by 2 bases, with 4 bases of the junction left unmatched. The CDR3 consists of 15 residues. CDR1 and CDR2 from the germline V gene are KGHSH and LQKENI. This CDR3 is CASSPGLAGPYEQYF. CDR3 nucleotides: TGTGCCAGCTCACCAGGGCTAGCGGGGCCCTACGAGCAGTACTTC.

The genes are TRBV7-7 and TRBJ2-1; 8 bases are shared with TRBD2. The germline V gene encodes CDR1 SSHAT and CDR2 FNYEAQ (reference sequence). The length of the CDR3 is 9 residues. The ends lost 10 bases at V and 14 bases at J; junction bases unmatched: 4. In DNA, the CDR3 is TGTGCCACGGAGCGGGAGAAGTTCTTC. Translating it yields CATEREKFF.

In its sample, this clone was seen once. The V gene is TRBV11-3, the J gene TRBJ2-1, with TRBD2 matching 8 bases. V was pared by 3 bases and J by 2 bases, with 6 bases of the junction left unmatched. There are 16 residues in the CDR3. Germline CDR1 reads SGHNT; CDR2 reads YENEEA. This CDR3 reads CASSLSGGSPYNEQFF. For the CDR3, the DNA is TGTGCCAGCAGCTTGAGCGGGGGTTCCCCCTACAATGAGCAGTTCTTC.

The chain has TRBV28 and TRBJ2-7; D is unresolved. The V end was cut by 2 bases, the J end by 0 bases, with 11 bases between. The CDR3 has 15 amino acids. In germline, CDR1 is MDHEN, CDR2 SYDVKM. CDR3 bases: TGTGCCAGCAGTTTAGGTCGCAGTGCCTCCTACGAGCAGTACTTC. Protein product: CASSLGRSASYEQYF.

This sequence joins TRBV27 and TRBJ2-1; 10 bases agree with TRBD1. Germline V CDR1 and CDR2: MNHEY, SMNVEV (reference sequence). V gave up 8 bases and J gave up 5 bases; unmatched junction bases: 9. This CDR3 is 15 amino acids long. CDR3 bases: TGTGCCAGCCGAGGGACAGGGGCCGGGGACAATGAGCAGTTCTTC. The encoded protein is CASRGTGAGDNEQFF.

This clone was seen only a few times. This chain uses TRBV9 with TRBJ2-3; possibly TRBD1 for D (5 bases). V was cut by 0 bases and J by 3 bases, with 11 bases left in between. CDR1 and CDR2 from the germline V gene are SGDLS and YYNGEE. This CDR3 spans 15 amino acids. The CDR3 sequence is CASSVEGVETDTQYF. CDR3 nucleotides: TGTGCCAGCAGCGTAGAAGGGGTTGAGACAGATACGCAGTATTTT.

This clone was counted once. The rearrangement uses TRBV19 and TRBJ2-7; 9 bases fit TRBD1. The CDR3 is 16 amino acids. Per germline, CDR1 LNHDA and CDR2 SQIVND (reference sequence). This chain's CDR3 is CWILRGADRGPYEQYF. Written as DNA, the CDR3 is TGTTGGATTCTTAGAGGGGCGGACAGGGGCCCTTACGAGCAGTACTTC.

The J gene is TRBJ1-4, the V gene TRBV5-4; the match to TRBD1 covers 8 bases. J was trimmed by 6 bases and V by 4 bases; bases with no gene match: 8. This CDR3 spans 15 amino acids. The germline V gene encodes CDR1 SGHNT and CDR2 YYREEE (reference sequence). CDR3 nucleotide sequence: TGTGCCAGCAGCCAAAGACAGGGGAGAGATGAAAAACTGTTTTTT. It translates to CASSQRQGRDEKLFF.

CDR3 DNA: TGTGCCAGCAGTTCACAGGGAAACATTCAGTACTTC. Its protein product is CASSSQGNIQYF. The J gene is TRBJ2-4, the V gene TRBV6-5, with D possibly TRBD1 on 6 matching bases. Trimming stripped 4 bases from V and 6 bases from J, with 7 bases between. Germline V gives CDR1 MNHEY, CDR2 SVGAGI. The CDR3 consists of 12 residues.

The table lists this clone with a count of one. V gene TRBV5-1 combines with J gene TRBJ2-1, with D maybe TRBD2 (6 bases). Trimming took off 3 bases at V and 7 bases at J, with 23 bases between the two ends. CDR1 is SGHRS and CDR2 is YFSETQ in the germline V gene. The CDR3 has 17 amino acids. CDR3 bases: TGCGCCAGCAGCTCGGGGCCGGACACCACGCGGGGTAATGAGCAGTTCTTC. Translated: CASSSGPDTTRGNEQFF.

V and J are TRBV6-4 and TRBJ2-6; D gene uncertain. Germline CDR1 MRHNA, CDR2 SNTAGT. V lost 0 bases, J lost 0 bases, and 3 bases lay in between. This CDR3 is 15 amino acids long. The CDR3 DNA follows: TGTGCCAGCAGTGACTCCAGCTCTGGGGCCAACGTCCTGACTTTC. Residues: CASSDSSSGANVLTF.